The present T cell receptor beta chain was sequenced within a study of CD8 T cells in ankylosing spondylitis. In TCRdb, the 5' RACE reads were re-called with MiXCR into one record per CDR3 protein. Altogether roughly 130,000 distinct CDR3 sequences are present, roughly 15% being singletons, with the ten largest covering 3%. Germline trimming cut 7 bases from V and 6 bases from J; bases unmatched to any gene: 17. CDR3 length: 17 amino acids. Per germline, CDR1 SGHTA and CDR2 FQGNSA. The table lists this clonotype with a few counts. The sequence was collected from a female donor with ankylosing spondylitis or in good health (not recorded which). This chain connects TRBV7-2 to TRBJ2-3; TRBD1 agrees at 9 bases. Material: blood, either unsorted or a sorted T cell fraction (not recorded which). As DNA, the CDR3 is TGTGCCAGCATTGCCGGGACAGGGTTTGGGGGTCCGGATACGCAGTATTTT. This codes for CASIAGTGFGGPDTQYF.